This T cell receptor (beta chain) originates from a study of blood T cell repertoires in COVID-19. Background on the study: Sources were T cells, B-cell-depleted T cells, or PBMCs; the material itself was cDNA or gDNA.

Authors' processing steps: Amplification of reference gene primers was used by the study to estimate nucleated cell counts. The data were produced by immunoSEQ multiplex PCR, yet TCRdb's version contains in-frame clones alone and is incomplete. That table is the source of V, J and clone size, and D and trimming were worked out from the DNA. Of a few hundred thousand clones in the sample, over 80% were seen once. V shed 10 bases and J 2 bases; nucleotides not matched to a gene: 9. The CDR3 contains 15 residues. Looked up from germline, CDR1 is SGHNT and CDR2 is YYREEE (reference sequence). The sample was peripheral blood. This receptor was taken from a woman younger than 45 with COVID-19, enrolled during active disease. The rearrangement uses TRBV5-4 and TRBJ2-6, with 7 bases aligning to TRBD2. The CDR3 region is CAGSAGGTGANVLTF. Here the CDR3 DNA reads TGTGCCGGTAGCGCCGGGGGGACTGGGGCCAACGTCCTGACTTTC.